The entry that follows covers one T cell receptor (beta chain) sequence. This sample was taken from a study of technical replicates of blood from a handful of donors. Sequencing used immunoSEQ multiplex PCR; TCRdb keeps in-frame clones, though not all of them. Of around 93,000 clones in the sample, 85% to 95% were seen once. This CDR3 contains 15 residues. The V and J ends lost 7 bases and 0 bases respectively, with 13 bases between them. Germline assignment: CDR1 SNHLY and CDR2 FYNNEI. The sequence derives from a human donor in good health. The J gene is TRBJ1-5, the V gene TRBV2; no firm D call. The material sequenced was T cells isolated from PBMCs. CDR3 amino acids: CASNEGRGSNQPQHF. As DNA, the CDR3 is TGTGCCAGCAACGAGGGTCGGGGTAGCAATCAGCCCCAGCATTTT.